This record concerns one T cell receptor beta chain sequence. No antigen is known for it. Deletions cut 0 bases from V and 7 bases from J, with 13 bases between. The CDR3 runs to 15 residues. The germline V gene has CDR1 LGHNA and CDR2 YSLEER. The source of the sample is a study of blood T cells in healthy people across ages. Study-level findings and limits: Per million T cells, TCR beta diversity dropped about linearly as age rose. Naive CD4+ cell counts and diversity both ran higher in long-lived than in aged donors.

Sample-barcoded 5' priming and a J-beta primer mix drove a second PCR of about 6 to 12 cycles. The yield of each sample was at least 2.5 million CDR3-containing paired-end reads. TCRdb fed the 5' RACE reads into MiXCR, producing one record per CDR3 protein. The sample yields around 900,000 distinct CDR3 sequences, around 26% seen once. It was 8 to 10 milliliters of peripheral blood that were drawn from each donor. The V gene is TRBV4-3, the J gene TRBJ2-1; D possibly corresponds to TRBD2 (6 bases). Source material: blood. The TCR originated in an elderly woman in good health. The CDR3 sequence is CASSQDALALNEQFF. The CDR3 DNA follows: TGCGCCAGCAGCCAAGATGCTCTAGCGCTGAATGAGCAGTTCTTC.